This T cell receptor beta chain was sequenced for a study of cytomegalovirus exposure and HLA in healthy donors. The V end was cut by 3 bases, the J end by 6 bases, with 21 bases between. The V gene's germline CDR1 is MNHNS and CDR2 SASEGT. The CDR3 length is 17 residues. Primers for the PCR totalled 60 Vbeta and 13 Jbeta. TCRdb's copy holds only in-frame clones and misses some; the assay was immunoSEQ multiplex PCR. The sample lists hundreds of thousands of clones; approximately 80% were seen once. The sequencing sample was made of PBMCs. The rearrangement uses TRBV6-1 and TRBJ1-5; D might be TRBD1 (5 bases). This receptor was obtained from a woman between 40 and 50 years old in good health and CMV-seronegative. CDR3 bases: TGTGCCAGCAGTGATAGGGTCACAGGCTGGGTTAGTCAGCCCCAGCATTTT. Translating it yields CASSDRVTGWVSQPQHF.